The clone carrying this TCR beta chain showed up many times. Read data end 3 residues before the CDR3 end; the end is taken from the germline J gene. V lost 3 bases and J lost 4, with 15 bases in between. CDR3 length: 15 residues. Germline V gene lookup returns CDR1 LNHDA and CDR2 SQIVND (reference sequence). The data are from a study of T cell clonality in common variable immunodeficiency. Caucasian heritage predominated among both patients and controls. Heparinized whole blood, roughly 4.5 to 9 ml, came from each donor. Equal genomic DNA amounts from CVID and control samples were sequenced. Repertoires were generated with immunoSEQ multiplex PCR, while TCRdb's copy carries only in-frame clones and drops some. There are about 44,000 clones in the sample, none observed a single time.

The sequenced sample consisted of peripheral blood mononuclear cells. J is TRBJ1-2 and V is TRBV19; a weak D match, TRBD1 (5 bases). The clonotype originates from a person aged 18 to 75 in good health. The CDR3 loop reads CASSIGQGGSYGYTF. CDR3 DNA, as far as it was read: TGTGCCAGTAGTATTGGGCAGGGAGGGTCCTATGGC. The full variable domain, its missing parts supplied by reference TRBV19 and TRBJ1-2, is DGGITQSPKYLFRKEGQNVTLSCEQNLNHDAMYWYRQDPGQGLRLIYYSQIVNDFQKGDIAEGYSVSREKKESFPLTVTSAQKNPTAFYLCASSIGQGGSYGYTFGSGTRLTVV.